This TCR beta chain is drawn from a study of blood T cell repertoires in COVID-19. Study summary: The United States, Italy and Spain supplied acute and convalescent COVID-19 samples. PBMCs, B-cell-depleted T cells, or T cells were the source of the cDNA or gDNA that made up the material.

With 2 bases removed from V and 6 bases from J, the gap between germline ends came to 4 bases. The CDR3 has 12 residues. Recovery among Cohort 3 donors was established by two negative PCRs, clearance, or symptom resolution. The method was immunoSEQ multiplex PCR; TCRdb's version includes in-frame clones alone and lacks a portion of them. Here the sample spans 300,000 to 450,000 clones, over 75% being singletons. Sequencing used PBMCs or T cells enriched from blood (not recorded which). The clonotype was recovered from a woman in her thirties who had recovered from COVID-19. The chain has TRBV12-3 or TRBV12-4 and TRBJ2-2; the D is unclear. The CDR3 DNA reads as TGTGCCAGCAGTTTATCTGCCGGGGAGCTGTTTTTT. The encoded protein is CASSLSAGELFF.